This TCR beta chain was obtained from a study of T cell changes during pregnancy in multiple sclerosis. CDR1 is LGHNT, CDR2 FRNRAP, per germline. The V segment lost 1 base and the J segment 4 bases; nucleotides outside the gene matches: 12. CDR3 length: 17 amino acids. Here immunoSEQ multiplex PCR was the method, and the copy in TCRdb shows in-frame clones only, minus some. The sample includes around 63,000 clones, 80% to 95% of them seen just once. The clonotype comes from a female donor in good health, enrolled as a control in a pregnancy study. The specimen comprised peripheral blood, sampled in the third trimester of pregnancy. The gene calls are TRBV12-5 and TRBJ2-5; 7 bases are a match to TRBD1. The CDR3 loop reads CASGLALGTDVRETQYF. CDR3 nucleotides: TGTGCTAGTGGTTTGGCCCTAGGGACAGATGTAAGAGAGACCCAGTACTTC.